The entry that follows covers one T cell receptor beta chain sequence. This entry belongs to a study of blood T cell repertoires in COVID-19. This CDR3 is 13 amino acids long. Trimming removed 0 bases from V and 6 bases from J; junction bases left unmatched: 1. Germline V gives CDR1 SGHAT, CDR2 FQNNGV. As originally analysed: Nucleated cell number was recorded as an estimate derived from reference gene primer amplification. Sequencing used immunoSEQ multiplex PCR; TCRdb keeps in-frame clones, though not all of them. Clone size and the V and J calls come from that table; the DNA yielded D and trimming. The sample lists 350,000 to 400,000 clones, around 87% occurring once. Participant-reported clinical history was the basis for cohort assignment. All recovered Cohort 3 donors got two negative PCRs, got clearance, or saw symptom resolution.

What was sequenced was PBMCs or T cells enriched from blood (not recorded which). The receptor's source is a man in his late teens or twenties who had recovered from COVID-19. The rearrangement joins TRBV11-2 to TRBJ1-2, with 7 bases identical to TRBD1. The CDR3 here is CASSLDRGNGYTF. The CDR3 DNA sequence: TGTGCCAGCAGCTTAGACAGGGGGAATGGCTACACCTTC.